This TCR beta chain is drawn from a study of blood T cells in healthy people across ages. Regarding the study as a whole: Higher naive T cell percentage went strongly together with higher TCR beta diversity.

Germline V CDR1 and CDR2: SQVTM, ANQGSEA. This CDR3 has 12 residues. The ends were cut back, 4 bases at V and 1 base at J, with 7 bases in the middle. Alongside a J-beta primer mix, a sample-barcoded 5' primer served in a second PCR lasting 7 to 11 cycles. Each of the cDNA molecules was tagged by a template-switch adaptor with 12 random nucleotides. TCRdb passed the 5' RACE reads through MiXCR, listing each CDR3 protein once. This sample yields under 800,000 distinct CDR3 sequences, of which 35% to 45% are seen a single time; around a fifth belongs to the top ten. Donors ranged from roughly 6 to 95 years old and were healthy Caucasians in Russia. In its sample, this clonotype was seen many times. Its specificity is unknown.

This TCR was recovered from a woman aged 55-69 years in good health. The gene calls are TRBV29-1 and TRBJ2-5; D uncertain. The sequenced sample was blood. The CDR3: CSVGALQETQYF. CDR3 DNA sequence: TGCAGCGTTGGGGCCCTCCAAGAGACCCAGTACTTC.